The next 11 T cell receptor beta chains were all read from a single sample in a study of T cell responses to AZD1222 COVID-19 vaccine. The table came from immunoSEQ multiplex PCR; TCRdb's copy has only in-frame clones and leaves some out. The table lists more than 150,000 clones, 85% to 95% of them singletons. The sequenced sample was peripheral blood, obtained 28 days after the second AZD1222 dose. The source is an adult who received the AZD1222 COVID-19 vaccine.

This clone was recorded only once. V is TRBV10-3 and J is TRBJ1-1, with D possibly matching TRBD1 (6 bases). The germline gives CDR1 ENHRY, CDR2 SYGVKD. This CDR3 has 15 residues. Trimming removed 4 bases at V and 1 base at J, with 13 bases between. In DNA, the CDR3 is TGTGCCATCAGTGCACAAGACAGGAGGAACACTGAAGCTTTCTTT. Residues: CAISAQDRRNTEAFF.

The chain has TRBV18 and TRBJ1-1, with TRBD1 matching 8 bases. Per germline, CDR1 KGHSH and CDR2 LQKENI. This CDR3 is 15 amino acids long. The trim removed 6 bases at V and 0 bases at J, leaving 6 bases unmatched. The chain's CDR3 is CASSRGQGMNTEAFF. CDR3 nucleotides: TGTGCCAGCTCCCGAGGACAGGGCATGAACACTGAAGCTTTCTTT. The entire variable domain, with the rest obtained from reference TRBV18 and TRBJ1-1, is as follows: NAGVMQNPRHLVRRRGQEARLRCSPMKGHSHVYWYRQLPEEGLKFMVYLQKENIIDESGMPKERFSAEFPKEGPSILRIQQVVRGDSAAYFCASSRGQGMNTEAFFGQGTRLTVV.

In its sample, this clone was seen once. The CDR3 nucleotides read TGTGCCAGCAGCGTCGCCGGGACTAGCCACAATGAGCAGTTCTTC. This translates into CASSVAGTSHNEQFF. V is TRBV9 and J is TRBJ2-1; 9 bases fit TRBD2. The germline V gene has CDR1 SGDLS and CDR2 YYNGEE. The CDR3 runs 15 residues. V gave up 2 bases and J gave up 5 bases; unmatched junction bases: 5.

In nucleotides, the CDR3 is TGTGCCACCAGTGACCAGGACAGGGTCGGGAATGAGCAGTTCTTC. Translation: CATSDQDRVGNEQFF. This sequence joins TRBV24-1 and TRBJ2-1, with 8 nucleotides matching TRBD1. Germline loops: CDR1 KGHDR, CDR2 SFDVKD. The CDR3 has 15 residues. Trimming took 4 bases from V and 7 from J; bases not matched to a gene: 8.

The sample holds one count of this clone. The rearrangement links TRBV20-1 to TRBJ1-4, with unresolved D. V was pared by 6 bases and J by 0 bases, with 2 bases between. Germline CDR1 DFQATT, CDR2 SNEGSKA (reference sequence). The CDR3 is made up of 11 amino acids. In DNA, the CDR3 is TGCAGTGCCCCAACTAATGAAAAACTGTTTTTT. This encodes CSAPTNEKLFF.

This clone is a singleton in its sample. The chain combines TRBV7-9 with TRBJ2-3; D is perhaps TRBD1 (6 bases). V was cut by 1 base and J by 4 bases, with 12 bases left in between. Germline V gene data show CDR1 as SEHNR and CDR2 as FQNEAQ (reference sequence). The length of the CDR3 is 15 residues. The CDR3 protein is CASSLGVGGSDTQYF. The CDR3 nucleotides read TGTGCCAGCAGCTTAGGAGTTGGGGGCTCAGATACGCAGTATTTT.

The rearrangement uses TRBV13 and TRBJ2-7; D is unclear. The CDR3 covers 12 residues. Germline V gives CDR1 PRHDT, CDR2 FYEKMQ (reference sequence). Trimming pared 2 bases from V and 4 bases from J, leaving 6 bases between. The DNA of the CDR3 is TGTGCCAGCAGCTTAAACGGTTACGAGCAGTACTTC. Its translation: CASSLNGYEQYF.

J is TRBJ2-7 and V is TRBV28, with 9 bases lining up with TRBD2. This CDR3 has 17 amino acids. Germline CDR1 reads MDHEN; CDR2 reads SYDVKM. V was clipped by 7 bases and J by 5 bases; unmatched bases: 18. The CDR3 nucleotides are TGTGCCAGCAAAGAGGCGGTCAGCGGGAGGTTGGTCCACGAGCAGTACTTC. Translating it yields CASKEAVSGRLVHEQYF.

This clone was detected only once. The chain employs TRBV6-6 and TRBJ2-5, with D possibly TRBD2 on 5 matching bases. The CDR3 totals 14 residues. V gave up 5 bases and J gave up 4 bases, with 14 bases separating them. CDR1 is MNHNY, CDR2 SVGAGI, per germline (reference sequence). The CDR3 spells CASSGPGMRETQYF. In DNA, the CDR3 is TGTGCCAGCAGTGGGCCGGGGATGAGAGAGACCCAGTACTTC.

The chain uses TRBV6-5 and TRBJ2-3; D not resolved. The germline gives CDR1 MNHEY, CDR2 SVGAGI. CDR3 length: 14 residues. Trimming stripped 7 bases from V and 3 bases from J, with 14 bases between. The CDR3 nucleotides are TGTGCCAGCACCTTACATGGGGATACAGATACGCAGTATTTT. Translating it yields CASTLHGDTDTQYF.

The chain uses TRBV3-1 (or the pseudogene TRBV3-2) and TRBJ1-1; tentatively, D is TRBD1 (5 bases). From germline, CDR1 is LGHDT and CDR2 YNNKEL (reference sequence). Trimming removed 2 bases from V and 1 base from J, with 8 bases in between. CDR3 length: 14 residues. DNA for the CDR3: TGTGCCAGCAGCCAACTAGGACAGAACACTGAAGCTTTCTTT. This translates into CASSQLGQNTEAFF.